The 18 T cell receptor beta chains listed next were all sequenced from one sample in a study of T cells in women clearing cervical HPV infection. The protocol was immunoSEQ multiplex PCR, while the TCRdb copy is restricted to in-frame clones and leaves out a portion. Seen in this sample are around 31,000 clones; the ten most common clones hold approximately 20%. The sequencing input was blood buffy coat. The source of these receptors is a woman aged 18 to 69 with a cervical HPV16 infection that either progressed to CIN3+ or cleared (not recorded which).

A remark on this clone: The read ends 3 residues early relative to the CDR3; the germline J gene fills the gap. The V call is TRBV6-4, the J call TRBJ2-3; TRBD1 agrees at 9 bases. After removal of 6 bases from V and 1 base from J, the junction contained 5 bases not matched to a gene. Germline-derived CDR1 and CDR2 are MRHNA and SNTAGT. The CDR3 extends over 15 amino acids. CDR3 in amino acids: CASRRTGAGTDTQYF. CDR3 bases read: TGTGCCAGCAGGAGGACAGGGGCCGGCACAGATACG.

As to this clone: Read coverage stops 3 residues before the CDR3 terminus; the germline J gene supplies the remainder. The chain recombines TRBV5-4 with TRBJ2-2; 9 positions match TRBD1. Germline V CDR1 and CDR2: SGHNT, YYREEE (reference sequence). The CDR3 consists of 15 residues. Here the CDR3 reads CASSPGGQGDAKLFF. The part of the CDR3 DNA that was read is TGTGCCAGCAGCCCGGGGGGACAGGGCGACGCGAAG.

With respect to this clone: The read ends 3 residues before the CDR3 terminus; that terminus is restored from the germline J gene. The chain couples TRBV5-1 to TRBJ2-1, with 9 positions matching TRBD2. Germline V CDR1 and CDR2: SGHRS, YFSETQ. The ends lost 3 bases at V and 7 bases at J; junction bases unmatched: 20. The CDR3 consists of 19 residues. CDR3 bases read: TGCGCCAGCAGCTACTCCGGGACTAGCCTTAGCGTCAGTTTGAATGAG. Translated, it gives CASSYSGTSLSVSLNE. The entire CDR3 protein reads CASSYSGTSLSVSLNEQFF.

As regards this clone: With the read ending 3 residues before the CDR3 end, the germline J gene is used to fill in that end. The chain recombines TRBV12-3 or TRBV12-4 with TRBJ2-2, with a possible D match to TRBD2 (7 bases). Trimming cost V 5 bases and J 4 bases, with 17 bases left between them. The CDR3 has 16 residues. Partial CDR3 DNA: TGTGCCAGCAGTCTTACAGGGCCGGGAGGCACCGGGGAG. Translation gives CASSLTGPGGTGE. The whole CDR3 is CASSLTGPGGTGELFF.

A word on this clone: Coverage ceases 3 residues before the CDR3 finishes, and the germline J gene fills in the end. The V gene is TRBV20-1, the J gene TRBJ2-3; TRBD1 is a possible D gene (7 bases). This CDR3 has 15 amino acids. Germline V lookup: CDR1 DFQATT, CDR2 SNEGSKA (reference sequence). Trimming stripped 0 bases from V and 4 bases from J, with 14 bases between. The CDR3 DNA, read in part, is TGCAGTGCTAGAGATCCCAGGGGGGCTTCAGATACG. Translating it yields CSARDPRGASDT. The full CDR3 protein reads CSARDPRGASDTQYF.

Comments on this clone: The missing CDR3 end, 3 residues past where the read stops, is filled in from the germline J gene. The V gene is TRBV7-3, the J gene TRBJ1-4; 8 positions match TRBD1. The V segment lost 0 bases and the J segment 8 bases; nucleotides outside the gene matches: 5. This CDR3 is 15 amino acids long. Germline CDR1 and CDR2: SGHTA and FQGTGA. Partial CDR3 DNA: TGTGCCAGCAGCTTAACTGGACAGGGTGGGGAAAAA. Amino acid sequence: CASSLTGQGGEK. The entire CDR3 reads CASSLTGQGGEKLFF.

On this clone: The read halts 3 residues ahead of the CDR3 end, with the missing end drawn from the germline J gene. The genes are TRBV18 and TRBJ1-2; tentatively, D is TRBD1 (5 bases). The CDR3 loop spans 16 amino acids. CDR1 KGHSH and CDR2 LQKENI come from the germline V gene. The sequenced CDR3 bases are TGTGCCAGCTCGCCGATCGGGGGGACTAGTTCCGATGAC. Its translation is CASSPIGGTSSDD. In full, the CDR3 is CASSPIGGTSSDDYTF.

Regarding this clone: The sequenced fragment ends 3 residues before the CDR3 boundary, so the rest is inferred from the germline J gene. The gene calls are TRBV7-9 and TRBJ2-3, with D possibly being TRBD1 (6 bases). Germline-derived CDR1 and CDR2 are SEHNR and FQNEAQ (reference sequence). The CDR3 runs to 14 residues. The CDR3 bases that were read are TGTGCCAGCAGCTTAGCAGGGGGAAATCAGCCG. Residues: CASSLAGGNQP. The CDR3 reads in full as CASSLAGGNQPQYF. The variable domain in full, with the rest retrieved from reference TRBV7-9 and TRBJ2-3, is DTGVSQNPRHKITKRGQNVTFRCDPISEHNRLYWYRQTLGQGPEFLTYFQNEAQLEKSRLLSDRFSAERPKGSFSTLEIQRTEQGDSAMYLCASSLAGGNQPQYFGPGTRLTVL.

Comment on this clone: The sequenced fragment ends 3 residues before the CDR3 boundary, so the rest is inferred from the germline J gene. The chain carries TRBV18 and TRBJ2-3, with D hard to call. The CDR3 extends over 11 amino acids. Deletions cut 4 bases from V and 5 bases from J, with 4 bases between. Germline values: CDR1 KGHSH, CDR2 LQKENI. CDR3 DNA (partial): TGTGCCAGCTCACTCGGAGATACG. Its protein product is CASSLGDT. The entire CDR3 protein is CASSLGDTQYF.

On this clone: From the germline J gene comes the end of the CDR3, since the read stops 3 residues before it. The V gene is TRBV2, the J gene TRBJ2-3; weak D call: TRBD1 (5 bases). CDR3 length: 15 residues. Germline V gene lookup returns CDR1 SNHLY and CDR2 FYNNEI. The CDR3 bases that were read are TGTGCCAGCAGAGCCAGGGTTGGAAGCAATCAGCCG. Amino acid sequence: CASRARVGSNQP. The CDR3 in full is CASRARVGSNQPQYF.

A note on this clone: The junction differs from germline at one of its ends, possibly a read error. The CDR3 end is not reached by the read, which stops 3 residues before it; the germline J gene fills it in. The rearrangement uses TRBV7-9 and TRBJ1-3, with D uncertain. Germline V gene lookup returns CDR1 SEHNR and CDR2 FQNEAQ (reference sequence). This CDR3 has 13 amino acids. CDR3 loop: CAGSLQIENTIYF. Incomplete CDR3 DNA: TGTGCCGGCAGCTTACAAATCGAAAACACA.

Of note for this clone: From the germline J gene comes the end of the CDR3, since the read stops 3 residues before it. The chain couples TRBV28 to TRBJ2-7, with a possible D match to TRBD1 (5 bases). V lost 7 bases and J 4 bases, leaving 8 bases between the germline ends. The CDR3 is 11 residues long. The germline gives CDR1 MDHEN, CDR2 SYDVKM. The CDR3 sequence is CASTNRYEQYF. CDR3 DNA (partial): TGTGCCAGCACTAACAGGTACGAG.

Of note for this clone: The CDR3 end falls 3 residues outside the read, so it is completed with the germline J gene. The V call is TRBV30, the J call TRBJ1-1, with D uncertain. This CDR3 region has 15 residues. In germline, CDR1 is GTSNPN, CDR2 SVGIG (reference sequence). The part of the CDR3 DNA that was read is TGTGCCTGGAGTCTCCTCTTGGGCACCATCTCGGGG. This codes for CAWSLLLGTISG. The whole CDR3 protein reads CAWSLLLGTISGAFF.

To note about this clone: The CDR3 end falls 3 residues outside the read, so it is completed with the germline J gene. The J gene is TRBJ2-7, the V gene TRBV19; the match to TRBD1 covers 9 bases. Germline assignment: CDR1 LNHDA and CDR2 SQIVND (reference sequence). CDR3 length equals 15 residues. With 5 bases clipped from V and 6 bases from J, the junction kept 11 bases outside the gene matches. This CDR3 reads CASSQTGTGFGEQYF. CDR3 bases read: TGTGCCAGTAGTCAAACCGGGACAGGGTTCGGCGAG.

Concerning this clone itself: The CDR3 end is not reached by the read, which stops 3 residues before it; the germline J gene fills it in. The chain recombines TRBV19 with TRBJ1-2, with TRBD1 matching 9 bases. The CDR3 is 16 residues long. Per the germline V gene, CDR1 is LNHDA and CDR2 is SQIVND (reference sequence). The covered CDR3 bases are TGTGCCAGTAGTGACAGGGGGTCAGGACTAGACGGTGAC. It is translated as CASSDRGSGLDGD. The entire CDR3 sequence reads CASSDRGSGLDGDYTF.

CDR3 sequence: CSAASLGDEQFF. The part of the CDR3 DNA that was read is TGCAGTGCGGCAAGTCTCGGGGATGAG. The genes are TRBV20-1 and TRBJ2-1, with D possibly matching TRBD2 (5 bases). The missing CDR3 end, 3 residues past where the read stops, is filled in from the germline J gene. Trimming took off 6 bases at V and 8 bases at J, with 14 bases between the two ends. The CDR3 length is 12 residues. Germline V gene data show CDR1 as DFQATT and CDR2 as SNEGSKA (reference sequence).

Turning to this clone: The CDR3 goes on 3 residues after the read ends, and that part is filled in from the germline J gene. The chain combines TRBV2 with TRBJ1-2, with a weak D call TRBD1 (5 bases). The length of the CDR3 is 13 residues. Germline CDR1 reads SNHLY; CDR2 reads FYNNEI. CDR3 sequence reads: CASQGLAGEDYTF. CDR3 bases read: TGTGCCAGCCAGGGACTAGCGGGCGAAGAC.

As regards this clone: The CDR3 is cut off 3 residues early in the read; its end comes from the germline J gene. The V gene is TRBV2, the J gene TRBJ1-1, with TRBD1 as a possible D gene (6 bases). Germline V gene sequence: CDR1 SNHLY, CDR2 FYNNEI. The CDR3 is 14 residues long. V was shortened by 6 bases and J by 5 bases, with 16 bases between the two germline ends. This CDR3 is CASRTDTGWTEAFF. The DNA read from the CDR3 is TGTGCCAGCAGAACCGATACAGGGTGGACTGAA.